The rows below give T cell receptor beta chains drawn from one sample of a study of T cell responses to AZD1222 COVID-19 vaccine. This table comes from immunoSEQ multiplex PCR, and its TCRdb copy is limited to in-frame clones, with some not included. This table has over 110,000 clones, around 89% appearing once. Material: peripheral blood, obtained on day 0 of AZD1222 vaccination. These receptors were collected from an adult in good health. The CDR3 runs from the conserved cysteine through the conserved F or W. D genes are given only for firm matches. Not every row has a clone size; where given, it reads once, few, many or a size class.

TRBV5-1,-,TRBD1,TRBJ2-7,CASSLDDREYEQYF
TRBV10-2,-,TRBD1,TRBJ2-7,CASSGQGLRYEQYF
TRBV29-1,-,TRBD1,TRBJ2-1,CSVHRGSYNEQFF
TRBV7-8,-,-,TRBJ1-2,CASSLGGDGYTF
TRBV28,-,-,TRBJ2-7,CASSPTEVIYEQYF
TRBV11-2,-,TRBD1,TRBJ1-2,CASSSARHRGHGYTF
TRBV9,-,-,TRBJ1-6,CASSVGGADSPLHF
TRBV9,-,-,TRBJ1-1,CASSVGGVGNTEAFF
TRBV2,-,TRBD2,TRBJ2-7,CASSKWTSGGSYEQYF
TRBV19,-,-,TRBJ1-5,CASRSILKGVSNQPQHF
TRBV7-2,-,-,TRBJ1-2,CASNPLRGYTF
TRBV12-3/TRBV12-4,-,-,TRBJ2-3,CASSLRGWQYF
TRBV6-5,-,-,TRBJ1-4,CASSYSAGTRNEKLFF
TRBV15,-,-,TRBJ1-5,CATSRDRAANQPQHF
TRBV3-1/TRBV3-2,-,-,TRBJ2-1,CASSQERQDFGTYNEQFF
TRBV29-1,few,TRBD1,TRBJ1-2,CSDRTGTGGTSTF
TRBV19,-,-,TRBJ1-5,CASTPGQNQPQHF
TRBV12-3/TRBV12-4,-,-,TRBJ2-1,CASSPGLEQFF
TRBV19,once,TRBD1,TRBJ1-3,CASRAGGRGNTIYF
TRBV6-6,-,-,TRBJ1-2,CATTLGRGGGYTF
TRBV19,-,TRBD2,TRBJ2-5,CASSTRTSGGSREETQYF
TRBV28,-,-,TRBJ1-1,CASSSRTEAFF
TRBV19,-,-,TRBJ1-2,CASSIAGAYGYTF
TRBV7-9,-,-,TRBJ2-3,CASSFSTDTQYF
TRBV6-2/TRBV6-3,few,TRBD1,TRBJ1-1,CASSLQQGSTEAFF
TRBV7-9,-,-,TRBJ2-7,CASSPSEAPYEQYF
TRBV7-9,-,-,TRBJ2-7,CASSFGAGDSYEQYF
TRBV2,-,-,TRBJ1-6,CASSAQLSPLHF
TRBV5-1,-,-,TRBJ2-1,CASSGDHVGNEQFF
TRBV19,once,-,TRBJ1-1,CASRGVNTEAFF
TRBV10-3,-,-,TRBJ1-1,CAISEARGMNTEAFF
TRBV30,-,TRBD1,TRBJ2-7,CAWSNPGQSVHEQYF
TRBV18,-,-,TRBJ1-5,CASSPPGDYYSNQPQHF
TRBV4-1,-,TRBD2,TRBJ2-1,CASSLMALAGVGEQFF
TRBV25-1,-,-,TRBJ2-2,CASSELDNRGPVELFF
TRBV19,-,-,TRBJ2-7,CASSINHAYEQYF
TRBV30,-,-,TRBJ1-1,CAWSVLNTEAFF
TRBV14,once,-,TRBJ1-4,CASSRRIPNEKLFF
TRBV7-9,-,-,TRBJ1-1,CASSIPRFETEAFF
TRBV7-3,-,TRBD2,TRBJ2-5,CASSLDGRAGETQYF
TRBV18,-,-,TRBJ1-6,CASSDYNSPLHF